These 27 T cell receptor beta chains share one sample of origin, sequenced in a study of blood T cell repertoires in COVID-19 (dated by TCRdb to the early 2020s). Receptor libraries were prepared by the immunoSEQ multiplex PCR assay. Not all clones reach the TCRdb copy of this immuneACCESS table, which keeps in-frame sequences only. Checked studies attribute under half of the gap to unresolved V genes and leave the rest unexplained. Present in this sample are more than 250,000 clones, 65% to 90% of which were seen just once. The top ten clones comprise over 9.5% of the sample. What was sequenced was PBMCs or T cells enriched from blood (not recorded which). The origin of the receptors is a woman under 30 who had recovered from COVID-19.

The V and J genes are TRBV28 and TRBJ1-2, with 9 positions matching TRBD1. V lost 3 bases and J lost 0; bases outside the gene matches: 8. Germline loops: CDR1 MDHEN, CDR2 SYDVKM. The length of the CDR3 is 17 residues. In DNA, the CDR3 is TGTGCCAGCAGTTTCGGGACAGGGTATTCCCCTAACTATGGCTACACCTTC. Translated: CASSFGTGYSPNYGYTF.

The chain uses TRBV5-4 and TRBJ2-1; 7 positions agree with TRBD2. CDR3 length equals 12 residues. The V gene's germline CDR1 is SGHNT and CDR2 YYREEE (reference sequence). With V trimmed by 4 bases and J by 10 bases, 5 bases remained unmatched. The CDR3 sequence is CASSRWGGEQFF. The CDR3 DNA is TGTGCCAGCAGCCGGTGGGGGGGAGAGCAGTTCTTC.

V is TRBV12-3 or TRBV12-4 and J is TRBJ1-6; D is ambiguous. V lost 2 bases to trimming and J lost 8 bases, with 7 bases between them. The CDR3 extends over 13 amino acids. The CDR3 nucleotides are TGTGCCAGCAGTTTAACCGGGGATTCACCCCTCCACTTT. As protein: CASSLTGDSPLHF.

The chain employs TRBV11-2 and TRBJ2-1, with 7 bases fitting TRBD2. Germline V gene data show CDR1 as SGHAT and CDR2 as FQNNGV. This CDR3 is built from 15 residues. J gave up 0 bases and V 6 bases, and 5 bases lay outside the gene matches. CDR3 in amino acids: CASRASGASYNEQFF. The DNA for the CDR3 is TGTGCCAGCAGAGCCAGCGGGGCCTCCTACAATGAGCAGTTCTTC.

The chain joins TRBV6-5 to TRBJ1-1; D may be TRBD1 (6 bases). CDR1 MNHEY and CDR2 SVGAGI come from the germline V gene. This CDR3 is 13 amino acids long. Trimming removed 7 bases at V and 1 base at J, with 10 bases between. The CDR3 bases are TGTGCCAGCATGGGGGCGGGGAACACTGAAGCTTTCTTT. This codes for CASMGAGNTEAFF.

The V call is TRBV2, the J call TRBJ1-5; unclear D gene. Germline CDR1 is SNHLY and CDR2 is FYNNEI. Trimming took off 6 bases at V and 11 bases at J, with 17 bases between the two ends. There are 13 residues in the CDR3. The CDR3 coding sequence is TGTGCCAGCAGCCAGGAGGGAAGCGGAGCCCAGCATTTT. This sequence encodes CASSQEGSGAQHF. The complete variable domain, with remaining parts taken from reference TRBV2 and TRBJ1-5, reads EPEVTQTPSHQVTQMGQEVILRCVPISNHLYFYWYRQILGQKVEFLVSFYNNEISEKSEIFDDQFSVERPDGSNFTLKIRSTKLEDSAMYFCASSQEGSGAQHFGDGTRLSIL.

The J gene is TRBJ2-3, the V gene TRBV4-1, with TRBD2 matching 16 bases. There are 21 residues in the CDR3. V trimming: 4 bases; J trimming: 6 bases; junction bases outside the gene matches: 19. Germline CDR1 and CDR2: MGHRA and YSYEKL. The CDR3 nucleotides are TGCGCCAGCAGCCGACTGTTAGGCGGGACTAGCGGGAGGGGTCCCCCCGATACGCAGTATTTT. Encoded protein: CASSRLLGGTSGRGPPDTQYF.

The sample holds a few counts of this clone. This chain joins TRBV27 and TRBJ2-1; 8 nucleotides align to TRBD1. This CDR3 comprises 14 residues. The ends lost 6 bases at V and 4 bases at J; junction bases unmatched: 5. The germline V gene has CDR1 MNHEY and CDR2 SMNVEV (reference sequence). The CDR3: CASRRTGKYNEQFF. The CDR3 DNA reads as TGTGCCAGCAGGAGGACAGGGAAGTACAATGAGCAGTTCTTC.

V and J are TRBV28 and TRBJ2-7; weak D call: TRBD2 (5 bases). Trimming shortened V by 3 bases and J by 6 bases, and 12 bases separated the two germline ends. This CDR3 is built from 13 residues. Germline CDR1 MDHEN, CDR2 SYDVKM. The CDR3 spells CASSFGIALEQYF. The CDR3 bases are TGTGCCAGCAGTTTCGGGATTGCCCTCGAGCAGTACTTC.

V and J are TRBV7-9 and TRBJ1-1; D remains ambiguous. The V and J ends lost 5 bases and 3 bases respectively, with 10 bases between them. This CDR3 has 13 amino acids. The germline CDR1 and CDR2 sequences are SEHNR and FQNEAQ (reference sequence). The chain's CDR3 is CASSDDSDTEAFF. The CDR3 DNA reads as TGTGCCAGCAGCGACGACTCTGACACTGAAGCTTTCTTT.

The V gene is TRBV27, the J gene TRBJ1-6; the D is unclear. This CDR3 comprises 16 residues. Trimming removed 0 bases at V and 6 bases at J, with 12 bases between. Germline V lookup: CDR1 MNHEY, CDR2 SMNVEV (reference sequence). The CDR3 region is CASSLSFHRSNSPLHF. CDR3 DNA sequence: TGTGCCAGCAGTTTATCATTCCATAGGAGTAATTCACCCCTCCACTTT.

The J gene is TRBJ1-2, the V gene TRBV19, with a tentative D call TRBD1 (5 bases). The germline V gene has CDR1 LNHDA and CDR2 SQIVND (reference sequence). The germline V and J ends were trimmed by 2 bases and 3 bases, with 19 bases remaining between them. The length of the CDR3 is 17 residues. DNA of the CDR3: TGTGCCAGTAGTATATGGGCGGGAGGGGAAGTGGACTATGGCTACACCTTC. Its translation is CASSIWAGGEVDYGYTF. The complete variable domain, with remaining parts taken from reference TRBV19 and TRBJ1-2, reads DGGITQSPKYLFRKEGQNVTLSCEQNLNHDAMYWYRQDPGQGLRLIYYSQIVNDFQKGDIAEGYSVSREKKESFPLTVTSAQKNPTAFYLCASSIWAGGEVDYGYTFGSGTRLTVV.

DNA for the CDR3: TGCGCCAGCAGCTTGTTCCCGACAGGGGCGGGAGGGAATGAGCAGTTCTTC. It specifies CASSLFPTGAGGNEQFF. The chain joins TRBV5-1 to TRBJ2-1; D may be TRBD2 (9 bases). CDR3 size: 17 residues. In germline, CDR1 is SGHRS, CDR2 YFSETQ. The germline V and J ends were trimmed by 1 base and 7 bases, with 21 bases remaining between them.

This chain connects TRBV2 to TRBJ2-3, with 7 bases that match TRBD1. After removal of 6 bases from V and 6 bases from J, the junction contained 12 bases not matched to a gene. The germline CDR1 and CDR2 sequences are SNHLY and FYNNEI. The CDR3 extends over 15 amino acids. The CDR3: CASRNPGQVRDTQYF. CDR3 nucleotides: TGTGCCAGCAGGAACCCAGGACAGGTTCGCGATACGCAGTATTTT.

This rearrangement joins TRBV4-1 to TRBJ1-5; possibly TRBD1 for D (6 bases). Germline CDR1 MGHRA, CDR2 YSYEKL. The ends were cut back, 4 bases at V and 0 bases at J, with 22 bases in the middle. The CDR3 contains 19 residues. CDR3 in amino acids: CASSLLSLQGPYSNQPQHF. The CDR3 DNA is TGCGCCAGCAGCCTCTTATCTCTACAGGGACCGTATAGCAATCAGCCCCAGCATTTT.

This clone came up once. The CDR3 spells CASSRGLAENYEQYF. CDR3 coding DNA: TGTGCCAGCAGCCGAGGACTAGCGGAGAATTACGAGCAGTACTTC. This rearrangement joins TRBV6-5 to TRBJ2-7, with 10 bases lining up with TRBD2. CDR1 MNHEY and CDR2 SVGAGI come from the germline V gene. After removal of 6 bases from V and 4 bases from J, the junction contained 9 bases not matched to a gene. This CDR3 is built from 15 residues.

CDR3 DNA: TGTGCCATCAGTGAGTCGACAGGACACACCGGGGAGCTGTTTTTT. Translating it yields CAISESTGHTGELFF. The chain is built from TRBV10-3 and TRBJ2-2, with a weak D call TRBD1 (6 bases). Germline V gene lookup returns CDR1 ENHRY and CDR2 SYGVKD. Trimming took off 0 bases at V and 3 bases at J, with 8 bases between the two ends. The CDR3 has 15 amino acids.

The genes are TRBV28 and TRBJ2-1; D is possibly TRBD2 (6 bases). This CDR3 has 14 residues. The germline CDR1 and CDR2 sequences are MDHEN and SYDVKM. Trimming left V 2 bases short and J 5 bases short, with 10 bases between. The CDR3 nucleotides read TGTGCCAGCAGTTTACTAGCGACAGACAATGAGCAGTTCTTC. Translation: CASSLLATDNEQFF.

The chain has TRBV28 and TRBJ1-2; TRBD1 might be the D (6 bases). Germline CDR1 and CDR2: MDHEN and SYDVKM. This CDR3 has 17 amino acids. Deletions cut 3 bases from V and 1 base from J, with 18 bases between. CDR3 coding DNA: TGTGCCAGCAGTTTTGATGGTGGAGGCAGGGGTAACTATGGCTACACCTTC. It codes for CASSFDGGGRGNYGYTF.

The rearrangement links TRBV28 to TRBJ1-6; D is uncertain. Germline CDR1 is MDHEN and CDR2 is SYDVKM. V shed 6 bases and J shed 9 bases, with 6 bases lying between them. This CDR3 spans 11 amino acids. This chain's CDR3 is CASSEGSPLHF. In DNA, the CDR3 is TGTGCCAGCAGCGAGGGTTCACCCCTCCACTTT.

This clone was counted a single time. This same CDR3 is encoded by further DNA sequences in the sample. This chain links TRBV27 with TRBJ2-7; D gene uncertain. V was clipped by 0 bases and J by 3 bases, with 6 bases between them. The germline gives CDR1 MNHEY, CDR2 SMNVEV (reference sequence). The CDR3 is 13 residues long. CDR3 residues: CASSLSRSYEQYF. The CDR3 DNA sequence: TGTGCCAGCAGTTTATCCCGGAGCTACGAGCAGTACTTC.

V usage is TRBV7-9 and J usage is TRBJ1-4, with D unresolved. The CDR3 length is 15 residues. Germline V gene data show CDR1 as SEHNR and CDR2 as FQNEAQ (reference sequence). Between the trimmed V and J ends, which lost 5 bases and 6 bases, there was a span of 16 bases. CDR3 sequence (DNA): TGTGCCAGCAGCCCCGGAGGGAGAGAGGATGAAAAACTGTTTTTT. This encodes CASSPGGREDEKLFF.

The chain has TRBV11-2 and TRBJ2-6, with a tentative D call TRBD1 (6 bases). The CDR3 spans 16 residues. V lost 0 bases and J lost 2, with 8 bases in between. CDR1 is SGHAT, CDR2 FQNNGV, per germline. As DNA, the CDR3 is TGTGCCAGCAGCTTAGACAGGGGCACTGGGGCCAACGTCCTGACTTTC. This encodes CASSLDRGTGANVLTF.

V gene TRBV2 combines with J gene TRBJ1-3; D unresolved. The CDR3 spans 16 residues. V was shortened by 3 bases and J by 4 bases, with 16 bases between the two germline ends. Germline loops: CDR1 SNHLY, CDR2 FYNNEI. The CDR3: CASSDPGSVGGNTIYF. The CDR3 coding sequence is TGTGCCAGCAGTGACCCGGGGTCGGTTGGAGGAAACACCATATATTTT. Looking up the rest from reference TRBV2 and TRBJ1-3 gives the full variable domain: EPEVTQTPSHQVTQMGQEVILRCVPISNHLYFYWYRQILGQKVEFLVSFYNNEISEKSEIFDDQFSVERPDGSNFTLKIRSTKLEDSAMYFCASSDPGSVGGNTIYFGEGSWLTVV.

This clone was recorded only once. The chain employs TRBV19 and TRBJ1-1; D unclear. The CDR3 has 13 residues. Looked up from germline, CDR1 is LNHDA and CDR2 is SQIVND (reference sequence). V was shortened by 7 bases and J by 7 bases, with 16 bases between the two germline ends. CDR3 nucleotide sequence: TGTGCCAGTACCGCAAGCCGCGGGGTTGAAGCTTTCTTT. Amino acid sequence: CASTASRGVEAFF.

The rearrangement joins TRBV7-6 to TRBJ2-5, with D unclear. Germline loops: CDR1 SGHVS, CDR2 FNYEAQ. With 5 bases removed from V and 4 bases from J, the gap between germline ends came to 11 bases. There are 13 residues in the CDR3. The CDR3: CASSLAPPETQYF. In DNA, the CDR3 is TGTGCCAGCAGCCTGGCCCCCCCAGAGACCCAGTACTTC.

About this clone itself: The same CDR3 arises from other DNA sequences in this sample as well. V gene TRBV11-2 combines with J gene TRBJ2-1; 8 bases agree with TRBD2. CDR3 length equals 13 residues. Germline CDR1 and CDR2: SGHAT and FQNNGV. Losses at the gene ends were 5 bases for V and 3 bases for J; bases not matched to a gene: 0. This CDR3 is CASSSGGYNEQFF. The DNA of the CDR3 is TGTGCCAGCAGCAGCGGGGGCTACAATGAGCAGTTCTTC.